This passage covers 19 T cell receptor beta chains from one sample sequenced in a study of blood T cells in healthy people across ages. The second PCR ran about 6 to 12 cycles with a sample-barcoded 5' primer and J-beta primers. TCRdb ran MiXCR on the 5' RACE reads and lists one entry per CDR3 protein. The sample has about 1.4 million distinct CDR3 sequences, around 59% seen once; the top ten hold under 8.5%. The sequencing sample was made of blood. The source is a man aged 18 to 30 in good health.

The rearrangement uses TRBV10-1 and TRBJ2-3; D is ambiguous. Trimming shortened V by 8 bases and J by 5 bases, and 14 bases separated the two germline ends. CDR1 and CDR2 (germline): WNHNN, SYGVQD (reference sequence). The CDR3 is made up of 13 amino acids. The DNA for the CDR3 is TGCGCCAGCGTAAGGCGCTTTGGAGATACGCAGTATTTT. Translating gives CASVRRFGDTQYF.

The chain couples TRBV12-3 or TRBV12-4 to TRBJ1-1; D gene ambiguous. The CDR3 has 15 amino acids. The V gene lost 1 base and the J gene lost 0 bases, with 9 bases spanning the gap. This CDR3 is CASSLEGLMNTEAFF. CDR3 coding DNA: TGTGCCAGCAGTTTAGAGGGCCTCATGAACACTGAAGCTTTCTTT.

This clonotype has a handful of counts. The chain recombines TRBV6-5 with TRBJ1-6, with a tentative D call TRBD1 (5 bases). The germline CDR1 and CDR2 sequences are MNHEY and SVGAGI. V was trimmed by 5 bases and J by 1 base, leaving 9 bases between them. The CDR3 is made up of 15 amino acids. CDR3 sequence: CASSVGGSYNSPLHF. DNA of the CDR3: TGTGCCAGCAGTGTCGGGGGGTCCTATAATTCACCCCTCCACTTT.

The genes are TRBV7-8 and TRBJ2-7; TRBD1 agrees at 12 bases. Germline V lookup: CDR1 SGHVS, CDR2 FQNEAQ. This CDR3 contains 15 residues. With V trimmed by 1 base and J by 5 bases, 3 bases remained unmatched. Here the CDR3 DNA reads TGTGCCAGCAGCTTAGGGGGACAGGGGGCCAACGAGCAGTACTTC. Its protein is CASSLGGQGANEQYF.

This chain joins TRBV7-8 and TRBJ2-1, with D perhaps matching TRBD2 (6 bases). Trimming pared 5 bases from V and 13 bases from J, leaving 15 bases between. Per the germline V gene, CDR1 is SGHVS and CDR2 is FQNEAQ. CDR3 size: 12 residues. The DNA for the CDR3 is TGTGCCAGCAGCCCTTCGGGGGTCGCACAGTTCTTC. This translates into CASSPSGVAQFF.

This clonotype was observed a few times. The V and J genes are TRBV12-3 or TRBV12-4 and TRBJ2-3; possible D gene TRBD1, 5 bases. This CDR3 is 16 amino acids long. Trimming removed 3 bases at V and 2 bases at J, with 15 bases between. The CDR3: CASSLGRALTTDTQYF. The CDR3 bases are TGTGCCAGCAGTTTGGGCAGGGCTCTCACCACAGATACGCAGTATTTT.

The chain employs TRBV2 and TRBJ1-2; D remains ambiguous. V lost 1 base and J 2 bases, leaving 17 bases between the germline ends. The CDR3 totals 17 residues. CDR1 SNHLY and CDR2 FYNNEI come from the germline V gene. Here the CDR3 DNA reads TGTGCCAGCAGTGAAGTGGTCGCCAGGAGTAGAAACTATGGCTACACCTTC. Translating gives CASSEVVARSRNYGYTF. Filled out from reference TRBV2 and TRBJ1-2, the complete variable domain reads EPEVTQTPSHQVTQMGQEVILRCVPISNHLYFYWYRQILGQKVEFLVSFYNNEISEKSEIFDDQFSVERPDGSNFTLKIRSTKLEDSAMYFCASSEVVARSRNYGYTFGSGTRLTVV.

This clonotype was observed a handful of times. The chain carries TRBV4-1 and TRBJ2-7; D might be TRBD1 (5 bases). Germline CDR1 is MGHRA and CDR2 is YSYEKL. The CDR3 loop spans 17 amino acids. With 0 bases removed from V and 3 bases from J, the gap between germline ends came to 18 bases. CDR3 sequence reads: CASSQERGTQGIYEQYF. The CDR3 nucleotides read TGCGCCAGCAGCCAAGAAAGGGGAACCCAGGGAATCTACGAGCAGTACTTC.

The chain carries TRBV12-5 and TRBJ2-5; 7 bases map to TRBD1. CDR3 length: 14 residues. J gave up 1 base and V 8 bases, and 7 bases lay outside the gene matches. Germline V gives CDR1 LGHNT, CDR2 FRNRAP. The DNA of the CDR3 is TGTGCTAGTCAGGGGGTGGGATTCCAAGAGACCCAGTACTTC. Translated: CASQGVGFQETQYF.

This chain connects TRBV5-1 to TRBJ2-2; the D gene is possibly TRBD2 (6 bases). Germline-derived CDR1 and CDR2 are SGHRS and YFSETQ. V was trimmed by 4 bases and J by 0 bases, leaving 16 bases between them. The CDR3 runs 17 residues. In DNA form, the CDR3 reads TGCGCCAGCAGCCGAGGAGGGCCTCTCGCGAACACCGGGGAGCTGTTTTTT. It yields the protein CASSRGGPLANTGELFF.

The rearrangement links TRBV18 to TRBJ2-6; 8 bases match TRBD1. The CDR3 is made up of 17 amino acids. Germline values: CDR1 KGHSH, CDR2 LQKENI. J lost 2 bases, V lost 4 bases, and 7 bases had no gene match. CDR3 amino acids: CASSRDRGTPGANVLTF. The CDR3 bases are TGTGCCAGCTCACGAGACAGGGGAACTCCTGGGGCCAACGTCCTGACTTTC.

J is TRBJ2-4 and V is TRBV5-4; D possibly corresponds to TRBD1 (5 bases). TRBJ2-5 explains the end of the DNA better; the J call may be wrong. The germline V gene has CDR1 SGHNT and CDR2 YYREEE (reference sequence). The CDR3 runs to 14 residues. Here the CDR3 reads CASSYGQLKETQYF. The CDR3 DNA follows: TGTGCCAGCAGCTACGGACAACTGAAAGAGACCCAGTACTTC.

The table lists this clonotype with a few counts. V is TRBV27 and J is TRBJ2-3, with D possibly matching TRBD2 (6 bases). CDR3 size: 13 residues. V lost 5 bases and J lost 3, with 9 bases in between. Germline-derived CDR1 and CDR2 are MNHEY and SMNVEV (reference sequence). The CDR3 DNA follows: TGTGCCAGCAGTGTGGAGGGGACAGATACGCAGTATTTT. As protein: CASSVEGTDTQYF.

The CDR3 sequence: CASSQEGGGVSSYEQYF. The CDR3 nucleotides are TGCGCCAGCAGCCAAGAAGGCGGGGGGGTCAGCTCCTACGAGCAGTACTTC. V is TRBV4-3 and J is TRBJ2-7; 9 nucleotides agree with TRBD2. There are 17 residues in the CDR3. Germline lookup yields CDR1 LGHNA and CDR2 YSLEER. V shed 0 bases, J shed 0 bases, and the junction held 6 bases outside the gene matches.

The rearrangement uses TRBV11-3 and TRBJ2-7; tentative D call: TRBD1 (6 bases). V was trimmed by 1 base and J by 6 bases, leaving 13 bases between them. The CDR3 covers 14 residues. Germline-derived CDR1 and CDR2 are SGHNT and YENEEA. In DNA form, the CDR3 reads TGTGCCAGCAGCTTAGTTCCCGAAGGGGGCGAGCAGTACTTC. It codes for CASSLVPEGGEQYF.

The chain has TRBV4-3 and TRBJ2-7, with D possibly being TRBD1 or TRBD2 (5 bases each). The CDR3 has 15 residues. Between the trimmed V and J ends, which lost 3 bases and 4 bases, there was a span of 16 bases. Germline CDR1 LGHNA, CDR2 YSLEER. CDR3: CASSQEFGTAYEQYF. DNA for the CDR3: TGCGCCAGCAGCCAGGAATTTGGGACGGCGTACGAGCAGTACTTC.

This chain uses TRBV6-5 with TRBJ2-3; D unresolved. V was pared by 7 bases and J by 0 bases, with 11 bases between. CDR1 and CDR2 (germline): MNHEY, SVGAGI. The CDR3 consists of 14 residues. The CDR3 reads CASTIAASTDTQYF. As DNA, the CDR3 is TGTGCCAGCACCATTGCCGCCAGCACAGATACGCAGTATTTT.

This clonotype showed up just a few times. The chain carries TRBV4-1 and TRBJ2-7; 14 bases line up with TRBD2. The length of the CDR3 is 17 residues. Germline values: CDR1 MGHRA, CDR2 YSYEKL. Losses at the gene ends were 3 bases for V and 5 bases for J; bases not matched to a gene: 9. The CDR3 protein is CASSHLTSGRAVHEQYF. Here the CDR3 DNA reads TGCGCCAGCAGCCATCTGACTAGCGGGAGGGCCGTCCACGAGCAGTACTTC.

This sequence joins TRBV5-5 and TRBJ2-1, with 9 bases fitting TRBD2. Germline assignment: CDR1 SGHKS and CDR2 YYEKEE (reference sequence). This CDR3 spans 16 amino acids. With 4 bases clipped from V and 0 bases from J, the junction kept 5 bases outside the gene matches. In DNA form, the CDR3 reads TGTGCCAGCAGCGACCTTAGCGGGAGCTCCTACAATGAGCAGTTCTTC. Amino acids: CASSDLSGSSYNEQFF. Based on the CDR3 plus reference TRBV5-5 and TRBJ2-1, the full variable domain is DAGVTQSPTHLIKTRGQQVTLRCSPISGHKSVSWYQQVLGQGPQFIFQYYEKEERGRGNFPDRFSARQFPNYSSELNVNALLLGDSALYLCASSDLSGSSYNEQFFGPGTRLTVL.